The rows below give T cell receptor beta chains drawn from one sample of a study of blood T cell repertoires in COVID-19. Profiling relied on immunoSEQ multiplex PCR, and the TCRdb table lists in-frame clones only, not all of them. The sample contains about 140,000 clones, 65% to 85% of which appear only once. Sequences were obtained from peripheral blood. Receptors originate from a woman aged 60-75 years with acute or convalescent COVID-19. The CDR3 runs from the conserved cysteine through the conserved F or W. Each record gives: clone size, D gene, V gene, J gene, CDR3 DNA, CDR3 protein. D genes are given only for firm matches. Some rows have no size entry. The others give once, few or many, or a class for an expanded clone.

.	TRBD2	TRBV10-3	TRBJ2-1	TGTGCCATCAGTGAGGGAGGAGCGGGGCCATCCCCCTACAATGAGCAGTTCTTC	CAISEGGAGPSPYNEQFF
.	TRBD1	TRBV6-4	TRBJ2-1	TGTGCCAGCTTACAACAGGGGAGCCCCTACAATGAGCAGTTCTTC	CASLQQGSPYNEQFF
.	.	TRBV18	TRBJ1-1	TGTGCCAGCTCACCACCGTCAGGGCCGAGCCTAGCTTTCTTT	CASSPPSGPSLAFF
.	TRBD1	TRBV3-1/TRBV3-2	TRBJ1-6	TGTGCCAGCAGCCCTCACCGACAGGGCAAGAGTTCACCCCTCCACTTT	CASSPHRQGKSSPLHF
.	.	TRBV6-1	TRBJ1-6	TGTGCCAGCAGTGAGACGAGGGATTCACCCCTCCACTTT	CASSETRDSPLHF
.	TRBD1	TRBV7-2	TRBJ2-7	TGTGCCAGCAGCTTGGGACAGGGGAGCCCCTACGAGCAGTACTTC	CASSLGQGSPYEQYF
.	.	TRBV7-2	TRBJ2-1	TGTGCCAGCAGGGATGGAGGAGGAGGGCGAAAGTATGAGCAGTTCTTC	CASRDGGGGRKYEQFF
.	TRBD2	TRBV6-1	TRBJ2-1	TGTGCCAGCAGTGAACTATTCCTAGCGGTGGATGAGCAGTTCTTC	CASSELFLAVDEQFF
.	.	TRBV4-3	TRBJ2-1	TGCGCCAGCAGCTCCTTTGGCCGGGAGCAGACCTACAATGAGCAGTTCTTC	CASSSFGREQTYNEQFF
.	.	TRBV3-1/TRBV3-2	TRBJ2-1	TGTGCCAGCAGCCCACAGGGAAATGAGCAGTTCTTC	CASSPQGNEQFF
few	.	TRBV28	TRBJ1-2	TGTGCCAGCAGTTTGCAGGGGTATGGCTACACCTTC	CASSLQGYGYTF
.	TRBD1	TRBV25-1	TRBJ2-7	TGTGCCAGCAGTGAATCCGGGACAGGGATCTACGAGCAGTACTTC	CASSESGTGIYEQYF
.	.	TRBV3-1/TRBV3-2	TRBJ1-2	TGTGCCAGCAGCCCCCCCCCGGGGGGGTCGGGTGGCTACACCTTC	CASSPPPGGSGGYTF
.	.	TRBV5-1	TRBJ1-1	TGCGCCAGCAGCCCCAGGGGATGGGGCACTGAAGCTTTCTTT	CASSPRGWGTEAFF
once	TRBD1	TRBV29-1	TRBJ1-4	TGCAGCGTTGGGGGGACAGGGGGTGAAAAACTGTTTTTT	CSVGGTGGEKLFF
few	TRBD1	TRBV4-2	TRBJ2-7	TGTGCCAGCAGCAACGGACAGGGGGACTACGAGCAGTACTTC	CASSNGQGDYEQYF
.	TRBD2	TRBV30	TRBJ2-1	TGTGCCTGGAGACTAGCGGGAGGGAATAACAATGAGCAGTTCTTC	CAWRLAGGNNNEQFF
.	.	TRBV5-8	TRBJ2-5	TGTGCCAGCAGCTTGGTTTCAGGGGAGACCCAGTACTTC	CASSLVSGETQYF
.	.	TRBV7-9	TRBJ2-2	TGTGCCAGCAACCCACACCGAACAGGGTGGGCCGGGGAGCTGTTTTTT	CASNPHRTGWAGELFF
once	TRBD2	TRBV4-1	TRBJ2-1	TGCGCCAGCAGCCAAGATCTCAGCGGGAGGGTTAATGAGCAGTTCTTC	CASSQDLSGRVNEQFF
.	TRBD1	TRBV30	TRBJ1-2	TGTGCCTGGAGTGGGACCAGACAGGGAGGTCGGTATGGCTACACCTTC	CAWSGTRQGGRYGYTF
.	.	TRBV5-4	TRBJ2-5	TGTGCCAGCAGCTTGGCGCTAGCCCAAGAGACCCAGTACTTC	CASSLALAQETQYF
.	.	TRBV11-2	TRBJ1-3	TGTGCCAGCAGCTTAGTGGCTGCTAGTGGAAACACCATATATTTT	CASSLVAASGNTIYF
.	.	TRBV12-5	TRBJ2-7	TGTGCTAGTGCTACTCTCCCCAGGGGCCCCTACGAGCAGTACTTC	CASATLPRGPYEQYF
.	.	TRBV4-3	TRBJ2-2	TGCGCCAGCAGCCAACAATCCTGGGCGAGCGGGACACTAAAAACCGGGGAGCTGTTTTTT	CASSQQSWASGTLKTGELFF
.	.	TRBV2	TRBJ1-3	TGTGCCAGCAGGCAGGGCTCTGGAAACACCATATATTTT	CASRQGSGNTIYF
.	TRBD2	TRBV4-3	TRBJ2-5	TGCGCCAGCAGCCAAGGGACTAGCGGGAGGGCCGAGACCCAGTACTTC	CASSQGTSGRAETQYF
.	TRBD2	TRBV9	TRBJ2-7	TGTGCCAGCAGCGTAGGCGGGAGCGAGCAGTACTTC	CASSVGGSEQYF
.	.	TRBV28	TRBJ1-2	TGTGCCAGCAGTTTACCTTCGGGGGGAAACTATGGCTACACCTTC	CASSLPSGGNYGYTF
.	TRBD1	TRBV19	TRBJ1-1	TGTGCCAGTAGTATCCCGGGACAGCGGAACACTGAAGCTTTCTTT	CASSIPGQRNTEAFF
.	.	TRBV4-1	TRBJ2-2	TGCGCCAGCAGCCTGGACATAGAGACCGGGGAGCTGTTTTTT	CASSLDIETGELFF
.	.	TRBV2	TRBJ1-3	TGTGCCAGCAGTGACCCTGTAGGCGGCCCTGGAAACACCATATATTTT	CASSDPVGGPGNTIYF
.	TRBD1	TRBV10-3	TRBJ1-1	TGTGCCATCAGAAGAGACAGGGAAGGCACTGAAGCTTTCTTT	CAIRRDREGTEAFF
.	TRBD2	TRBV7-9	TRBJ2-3	TGTGCCAGCAGCAATCCGACTAGCGGGAGGCAGTATTTT	CASSNPTSGRQYF
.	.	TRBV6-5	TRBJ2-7	TGCGCCAGCAGCATACCGGGCTCCTACGAGCAGTACTTC	CASSIPGSYEQYF
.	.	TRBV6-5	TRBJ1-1	TGTGCCAGCAGACCCCCGGGACAAAACACTGAAGCTTTCTTT	CASRPPGQNTEAFF
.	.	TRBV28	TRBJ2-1	TGTGCCAGCAGGGGGAGTGGCGATGAGCAGTTCTTC	CASRGSGDEQFF
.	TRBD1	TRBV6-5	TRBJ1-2	TGTGCCAGCAGCCCCGGGACAGGGAGTGGCTACACCTTC	CASSPGTGSGYTF
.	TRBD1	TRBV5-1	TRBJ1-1	TGCGCCAGCAGCTTGACCGGACAGGGGATCTCTGAAGCTTTCTTT	CASSLTGQGISEAFF
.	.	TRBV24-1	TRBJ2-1	TGTGCCACCAGTGATTTAAACAGGAACAATGAGCAGTTCTTC	CATSDLNRNNEQFF
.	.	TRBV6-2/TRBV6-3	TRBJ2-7	TGTGCCAGCAGTCTAGTAGGTTACGAGCAGTACTTC	CASSLVGYEQYF
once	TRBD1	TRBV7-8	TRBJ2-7	TGTGCCAGCAGCTTCGGGACAGGGGTCTCCTACGAGCAGTACTTC	CASSFGTGVSYEQYF
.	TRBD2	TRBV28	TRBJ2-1	TGTGCCAGCAGTTTGCTAGCGGGAGTACGCAATGAGCAGTTCTTC	CASSLLAGVRNEQFF
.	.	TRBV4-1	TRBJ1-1	TGCGCCAGCAGCCGCCCCCCAGGGGACACTGAAGCTTTCTTT	CASSRPPGDTEAFF
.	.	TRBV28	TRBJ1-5	TGTGCCAGCAGTCTCGTAAATAGCAATCAGCCCCAGCATTTT	CASSLVNSNQPQHF
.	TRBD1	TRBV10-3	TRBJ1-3	TGTGCCATCACTGACGCGGACAGGACCGGAAACACCATATATTTT	CAITDADRTGNTIYF
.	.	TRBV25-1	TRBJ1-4	TGTGCCAGCAGTGACAGGGCAACTAATGAAAAACTGTTTTTT	CASSDRATNEKLFF
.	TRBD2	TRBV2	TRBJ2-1	TGTGCCAGCAGTGAGCCGACGAGGAGGGGCGGGAGTGTGTATGAGCAGTTCTTC	CASSEPTRRGGSVYEQFF
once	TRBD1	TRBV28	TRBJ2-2	TGTGCCAGCAATCTCAGGGGGCGGGAGCTGTTTTTT	CASNLRGRELFF
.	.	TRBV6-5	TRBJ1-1	TGTGCCAGCAGTTTTTACGTAGGACAGCCGACTGAAGCTTTCTTT	CASSFYVGQPTEAFF
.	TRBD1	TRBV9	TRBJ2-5	TGTGCCAGCAGCGTGGGGGACAGGCGGCAAGAGACCCAGTACTTC	CASSVGDRRQETQYF
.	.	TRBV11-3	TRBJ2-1	TGTGCCAGCAGCTTAGATCGTGGACAGTCTTGGGATGAGCAGTTCTTC	CASSLDRGQSWDEQFF
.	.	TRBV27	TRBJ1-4	TGTGCCAGCAGTCCACAGGACGTACCGAATGAAAAACTGTTTTTT	CASSPQDVPNEKLFF
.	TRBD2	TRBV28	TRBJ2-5	TGTGCCAGCAGTTTTATAGCGGGAGAGGTTCAAGAGACCCAGTACTTC	CASSFIAGEVQETQYF